Below are 25 T cell receptor beta chains sequenced from a single sample in a study of long-term antiretroviral therapy in people with HIV. A v3.0 immunoSEQ assay was performed at survey level. Sequencing used immunoSEQ multiplex PCR; TCRdb keeps in-frame clones, though not all of them. Of under 50,000 clones in the sample, less than 90% are singletons; the top ten hold roughly 4%. Sequencing was performed on unsorted PBMCs, taken 1.2 years after starting antiretroviral therapy. These receptors all come from a woman aged 45-59 years with HIV.

The V and J genes are TRBV6-5 and TRBJ2-2; D possibly corresponds to TRBD1 (5 bases). Germline CDR1 reads MNHEY; CDR2 reads SVGAGI. The CDR3 length is 14 residues. Trimming took 2 bases from V and 5 from J, leaving 9 bases between them. The CDR3 spells CASSYRRETGELFF. The CDR3, as DNA: TGTGCCAGCAGTTACCGCAGGGAAACCGGGGAGCTGTTTTTT.

The J gene is TRBJ1-4, the V gene TRBV6-5; D gene unclear. Germline-derived CDR1 and CDR2 are MNHEY and SVGAGI. V was shortened by 2 bases and J by 0 bases, with 4 bases between the two germline ends. The CDR3 spans 14 residues. The CDR3 region is CASSYGTTNEKLFF. In DNA, the CDR3 is TGTGCCAGCAGTTACGGTACAACTAATGAAAAACTGTTTTTT.

This chain connects TRBV9 to TRBJ1-1; D ambiguous. The V gene lost 0 bases and the J gene lost 1 base, with 7 bases spanning the gap. CDR1 is SGDLS and CDR2 is YYNGEE in the germline V gene. The CDR3 runs 14 residues. CDR3 DNA: TGTGCCAGCAGCGTAGGTCCAGAGAACACTGAAGCTTTCTTT. It is translated as CASSVGPENTEAFF.

In DNA, the CDR3 is TGTGCCAGCAGGACTGAGGGCGCGTTCTACAATGAGCAGTTCTTC. Translation gives CASRTEGAFYNEQFF. The V and J genes are TRBV6-5 and TRBJ2-1; weak D call: TRBD2 (5 bases). Germline V gives CDR1 MNHEY, CDR2 SVGAGI. The CDR3 runs 15 residues. V was clipped by 6 bases and J by 3 bases, with 15 bases between them.

This chain uses TRBV5-1 with TRBJ2-3; TRBD2 aligns across 11 bases. Germline values: CDR1 SGHRS, CDR2 YFSETQ. V lost 4 bases, J lost 1 base, and 5 bases stayed unmatched. This CDR3 spans 16 amino acids. The CDR3 protein is CASSVSGGAGTDTQYF. For the CDR3, the DNA is TGCGCCAGCAGCGTTAGCGGGGGGGCCGGCACAGATACGCAGTATTTT.

The rearrangement uses TRBV6-5 and TRBJ1-1, with unresolved D. The CDR3 has 15 amino acids. V dropped 6 bases and J dropped 1 base, with 15 bases sitting between them. Per germline, CDR1 MNHEY and CDR2 SVGAGI. CDR3 coding DNA: TGTGCCAGCAGAGCCGATTGGATAAGGAACACTGAAGCTTTCTTT. As protein: CASRADWIRNTEAFF.

V gene TRBV6-5 combines with J gene TRBJ2-7; the match to TRBD2 covers 10 bases. This CDR3 is 15 amino acids long. The germline CDR1 and CDR2 sequences are MNHEY and SVGAGI. With 6 bases clipped from V and 2 bases from J, the junction kept 7 bases outside the gene matches. CDR3 amino acids: CASRPSSGGAYEQYF. The CDR3 DNA is TGTGCCAGCAGGCCTTCTAGCGGGGGCGCCTACGAGCAGTACTTC.

The DNA for the CDR3 is TGTGCCAGCAGCCCCGCCGTGAACAGGGAGTACGAGCAGTACTTC. The encoded protein is CASSPAVNREYEQYF. This chain joins TRBV9 and TRBJ2-7; D is perhaps TRBD1 (6 bases). V was cut by 4 bases and J by 4 bases, with 18 bases left in between. Germline CDR1 is SGDLS and CDR2 is YYNGEE. This CDR3 has 15 amino acids.

This chain links TRBV9 with TRBJ2-2; tentative D call: TRBD2 (5 bases). The germline V gene encodes CDR1 SGDLS and CDR2 YYNGEE. V lost 6 bases and J 0 bases, leaving 12 bases between the germline ends. The CDR3 extends over 15 amino acids. DNA for the CDR3: TGTGCCAGCAACCGAGCGGCCGCGAACACCGGGGAGCTGTTTTTT. Amino acids: CASNRAAANTGELFF.

V gene TRBV5-1 combines with J gene TRBJ2-5, with D maybe TRBD1 (6 bases). Germline loops: CDR1 SGHRS, CDR2 YFSETQ. This CDR3 is 14 amino acids long. The V gene lost 2 bases and the J gene lost 5 bases, with 13 bases spanning the gap. The CDR3 bases are TGCGCCAGCAGCTTTGGGGGCGCGGTGGAGACCCAGTACTTC. As protein: CASSFGGAVETQYF. The variable domain in full, completed from reference TRBV5-1 and TRBJ2-5, reads KAGVTQTPRYLIKTRGQQVTLSCSPISGHRSVSWYQQTPGQGLQFLFEYFSETQRNKGNFPGRFSGRQFSNSRSEMNVSTLELGDSALYLCASSFGGAVETQYFGPGTRLLVL.

Only one count was recorded for this clone. V and J are TRBV14 and TRBJ1-2; 8 nucleotides line up with TRBD1. Trimming cost V 4 bases and J 7 bases; bases outside gene matches: 5. The length of the CDR3 is 13 residues. CDR1 is SGHDN, CDR2 FVKESK, per germline. This chain's CDR3 is CASSRQGYGGYTF. The DNA of the CDR3 is TGTGCCAGCAGCCGACAGGGGTACGGTGGCTACACCTTC.

The chain uses TRBV7-9 and TRBJ2-3; a possible D gene is TRBD1 (5 bases). CDR1 and CDR2 (germline): SEHNR, FQNEAQ (reference sequence). V was shortened by 3 bases and J by 2 bases, with 15 bases between the two germline ends. The CDR3 is 16 residues long. CDR3 sequence: CASSLQGTQTTDTQYF. The CDR3 nucleotides are TGTGCCAGCAGCTTGCAGGGAACGCAGACCACAGATACGCAGTATTTT.

This clone was counted once. The gene calls are TRBV5-4 and TRBJ2-7, with D perhaps TRBD1 (6 bases). Trimming took off 4 bases at V and 6 bases at J, with 17 bases between the two ends. Germline loops: CDR1 SGHNT, CDR2 YYREEE (reference sequence). CDR3 length: 14 residues. The CDR3 region has the DNA TGTGCCAGCAGCCCGGCTCAGGGGATAGGCGAGCAGTACTTC. As protein: CASSPAQGIGEQYF.

CDR3 amino acids: CASRTGQYTGELFF. In nucleotides, the CDR3 is TGTGCCAGTCGGACAGGACAGTACACCGGGGAGCTGTTTTTT. The rearrangement links TRBV19 to TRBJ2-2; 7 nucleotides match TRBD1. CDR1 and CDR2 from the germline V gene are LNHDA and SQIVND (reference sequence). The V and J ends lost 8 bases and 3 bases, in that order; junction bases with no gene match: 6. This CDR3 has 14 residues.

The chain has TRBV4-1 and TRBJ1-1; D remains ambiguous. The CDR3 is 15 residues long. Trimming took 0 bases from V and 0 from J, leaving 8 bases between them. The germline CDR1 and CDR2 sequences are MGHRA and YSYEKL. The CDR3 region is CASSQEEQLNTEAFF. CDR3 bases: TGCGCCAGCAGCCAAGAAGAACAGTTGAACACTGAAGCTTTCTTT.

V and J are TRBV9 and TRBJ2-5; D uncertain. Germline loops: CDR1 SGDLS, CDR2 YYNGEE. This CDR3 is 14 amino acids long. Trimming took off 0 bases at V and 2 bases at J, with 8 bases between the two ends. The CDR3 loop is CASSVEVGQETQYF. As DNA, the CDR3 is TGTGCCAGCAGCGTAGAGGTGGGGCAAGAGACCCAGTACTTC.

The chain combines TRBV4-1 with TRBJ1-5; no clear D gene. V gave up 0 bases and J gave up 7 bases, with 16 bases separating them. CDR3 length equals 16 residues. Germline loops: CDR1 MGHRA, CDR2 YSYEKL. CDR3 nucleotide sequence: TGCGCCAGCAGCCAAGATACATCAGCGAGGTGGCAGCCCCAGCATTTT. Translated, it gives CASSQDTSARWQPQHF.

V gene TRBV6-5 combines with J gene TRBJ2-2; D call uncertain. Deletions cut 6 bases from V and 5 bases from J, with 4 bases between. Looked up from germline, CDR1 is MNHEY and CDR2 is SVGAGI. CDR3 length: 11 amino acids. CDR3 sequence: CASRGTGELFF. DNA of the CDR3: TGTGCCAGCAGGGGAACCGGGGAGCTGTTTTTT.

The chain joins TRBV9 to TRBJ1-2; D gene uncertain. From germline, CDR1 is SGDLS and CDR2 YYNGEE. This CDR3 is 13 amino acids long. Trimming pared 3 bases from V and 0 bases from J, leaving 6 bases between. The CDR3 loop is CASSGDPNYGYTF. The DNA for the CDR3 is TGTGCCAGCAGCGGGGATCCTAACTATGGCTACACCTTC.

Concerning this clone: A read error may produce the germline difference seen at one junction end. The gene calls are TRBV7-7 and TRBJ2-5; D uncertain. CDR3 size: 12 residues. Germline CDR1 is SSHAT and CDR2 is FNYEAQ (reference sequence). In DNA, the CDR3 is TGTGCTAGCAGCCTCCCCGGGGAGACCCAGTACTTC. It specifies CASSLPGETQYF.

The V gene is TRBV7-9, the J gene TRBJ2-7; D gene ambiguous. V shed 5 bases and J shed 3 bases, with 11 bases lying between them. From germline, CDR1 is SEHNR and CDR2 FQNEAQ (reference sequence). The CDR3 spans 13 residues. For the CDR3, the DNA is TGTGCCAGCAGCCCCCCAATCGGCTACGAGCAGTACTTC. Its protein product is CASSPPIGYEQYF.

V usage is TRBV11-2 and J usage is TRBJ1-1, with D hard to call. The germline V gene encodes CDR1 SGHAT and CDR2 FQNNGV. V lost 1 base, J lost 1 base, and 4 bases lay in between. The CDR3 is 13 amino acids. DNA of the CDR3: TGTGCCAGCAGCTTAGGCAGGAACACTGAAGCTTTCTTT. Encoded protein: CASSLGRNTEAFF. Combining the CDR3 with reference TRBV11-2 and TRBJ1-1 gives the whole variable domain EAGVAQSPRYKIIEKRQSVAFWCNPISGHATLYWYQQILGQGPKLLIQFQNNGVVDDSQLPKDRFSAERLKGVDSTLKIQPAKLEDSAVYLCASSLGRNTEAFFGQGTRLTVV.

The chain is built from TRBV7-9 and TRBJ2-3; 11 bases are shared with TRBD2. The junction had 6 bases not matched to a gene; V was cut back by 5 bases and J by 2 bases. The CDR3 has 16 amino acids. Germline CDR1 reads SEHNR; CDR2 reads FQNEAQ (reference sequence). CDR3 bases: TGTGCCAGCAGCAAAAATAGCGGGGGGGCCACAGATACGCAGTATTTT. Residues: CASSKNSGGATDTQYF. The complete variable domain, with remaining parts taken from reference TRBV7-9 and TRBJ2-3, reads DTGVSQNPRHKITKRGQNVTFRCDPISEHNRLYWYRQTLGQGPEFLTYFQNEAQLEKSRLLSDRFSAERPKGSFSTLEIQRTEQGDSAMYLCASSKNSGGATDTQYFGPGTRLTVL.

The rearrangement uses TRBV10-3 and TRBJ1-5; D remains ambiguous. CDR1 and CDR2 from the germline V gene are ENHRY and SYGVKD. V dropped 0 bases and J dropped 6 bases, with 6 bases sitting between them. This CDR3 has 13 amino acids. The CDR3 sequence is CAISESESQPQHF. The CDR3 DNA reads as TGTGCCATCAGTGAGTCTGAGAGTCAGCCCCAGCATTTT.

The rearrangement joins TRBV9 to TRBJ2-7, with D perhaps TRBD1 or TRBD2 (5 bases each). Germline lookup yields CDR1 SGDLS and CDR2 YYNGEE. The CDR3 is 14 amino acids. Trimming took 3 bases from V and 0 from J, leaving 10 bases between them. The CDR3 sequence is CASSAHGGSYEQYF. DNA of the CDR3: TGTGCCAGCAGCGCCCATGGGGGCTCCTACGAGCAGTACTTC.